This TCR beta chain was obtained from a study of blood T cell repertoires in COVID-19 (dated by TCRdb to the early 2020s). Notes on the research overall: Samples from collaborators originated in the United States, Italy and Spain and spanned both the acute and convalescent phases of COVID-19. The material from the prospective study consisted of cDNA or gDNA derived from T cells, B-cell-depleted T cells, or PBMCs. A de-identified subject ID, COVID-19 status, age in years and sex were almost always included in the sample metadata. Where available, HLA class I and class II types were taken from metadata supplied by the sample provider and were not determined by assay-based typing. The samples were drawn from the first 160 participants of the ongoing ImmuneRACE study and from 1,254 subjects provided by 6 global collaborators. A freely available public database, intended as a resource for researchers studying the immune response to SARS-CoV-2, is where the repertoires were released. Subjects who had been exposed to COVID-19, were actively infected with it, or had recovered from it provided the deeply sampled blood TCRbeta repertoires that made up the dataset.

Each collaborating institution followed its own protocols to collect whole blood in K2EDTA tubes. For TCRbeta analysis, collaborator samples were shipped as frozen whole blood, as isolated PBMCs, or as DNA extracted from either sample type. Concerning this clone: Its binding antigen is unknown. The sample holds no much larger clone one base away, and base qualities are not on file.

Its CDR3 holds 15 amino acids, cysteine through phenylalanine. The CDR3 DNA has 45 bases and is translated from base 1. The germline V gene encodes CDR1 LNHDA and CDR2 SQIVND (reference sequence). Relative to germline, V is missing 2 bases and J is missing 0 bases, with 1 base of the junction outside any gene match. The research as a whole found: The quantity of clinical and demographic metadata differed by source and by participant and was supplied without curation.

TCRbeta CDR3 regions were amplified from genomic DNA using the immunoSEQ Assay, a bias-controlled multiplex PCR. The original pipeline was this. The number of nucleated cells in each sample was estimated by amplification of reference gene primers within the assay. To quantify the absolute abundance of each unique TCRbeta CDR3 rearrangement, sequence reads were collapsed and filtered. Productive Simpson clonality was computed per sample as the square root of Simpson's diversity index over productive rearrangements. TCRdb stores this immuneACCESS table with in-frame sequences only. Part of the clones is absent; in the studies checked, under half of the shortfall reflects unresolved V genes, and no reason is known for the rest. D and trimming were read from the DNA, whereas the V and J calls and clone size are those reported in that table. Present in this sample are 100,000 to 120,000 clones, around 86% of which were seen just once. Together, the top ten hold around 4.5% of the sample.

This clonotype originated in a man aged 45-60 years with acute or convalescent COVID-19. The sequence links TRBV19 to TRBJ2-3, and 8 junctional nucleotides match TRBD1. Sample: peripheral blood. The CDR3 corresponds to CASSIQGASTDTQYF. At the DNA level, the sequence is TGTGCCAGTAGTATACAGGGGGCTAGCACAGATACGCAGTATTTT.